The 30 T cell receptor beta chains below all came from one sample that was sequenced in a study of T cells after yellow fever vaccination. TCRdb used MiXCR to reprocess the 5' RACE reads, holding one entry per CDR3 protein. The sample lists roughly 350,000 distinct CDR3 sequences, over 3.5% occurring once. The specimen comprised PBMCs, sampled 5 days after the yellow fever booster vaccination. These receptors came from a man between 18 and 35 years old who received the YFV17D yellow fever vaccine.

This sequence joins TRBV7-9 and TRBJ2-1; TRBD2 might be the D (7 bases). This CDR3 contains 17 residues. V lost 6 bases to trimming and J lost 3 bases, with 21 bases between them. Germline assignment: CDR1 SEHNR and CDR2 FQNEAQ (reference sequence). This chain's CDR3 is CASRRLGGPKDYNEQFF. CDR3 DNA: TGTGCCAGCAGGAGACTCGGGGGGCCTAAAGACTACAATGAGCAGTTCTTC.

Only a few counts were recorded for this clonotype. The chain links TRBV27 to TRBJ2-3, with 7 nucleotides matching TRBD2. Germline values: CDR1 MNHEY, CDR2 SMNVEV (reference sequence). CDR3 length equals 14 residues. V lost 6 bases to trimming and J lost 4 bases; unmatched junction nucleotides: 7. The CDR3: CASRDAGRADTQYF. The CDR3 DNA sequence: TGTGCCAGCAGGGACGCGGGGAGGGCAGATACGCAGTATTTT.

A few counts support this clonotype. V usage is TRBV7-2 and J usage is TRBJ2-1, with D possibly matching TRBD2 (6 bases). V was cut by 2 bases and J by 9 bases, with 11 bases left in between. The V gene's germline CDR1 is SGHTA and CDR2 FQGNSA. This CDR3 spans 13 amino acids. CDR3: CASSLHRRGEQFF. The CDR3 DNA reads TGTGCCAGCAGCTTACACAGGCGGGGTGAGCAGTTCTTC.

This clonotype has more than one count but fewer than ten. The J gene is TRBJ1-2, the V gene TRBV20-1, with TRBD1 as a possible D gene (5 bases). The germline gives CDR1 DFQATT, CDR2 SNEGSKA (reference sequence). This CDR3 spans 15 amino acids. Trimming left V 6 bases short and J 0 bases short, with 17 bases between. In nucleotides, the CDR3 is TGCAGTGCCACGGGGAGGGACCGAGCTAACTATGGCTACACCTTC. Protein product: CSATGRDRANYGYTF.

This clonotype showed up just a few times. CDR3 nucleotides: TGTGCCAGCAGCGTGGACCGGAACCAGCAGTACTTC. Its translation is CASSVDRNQQYF. V usage is TRBV7-2 and J usage is TRBJ2-7; no reliable D call. The germline V gene encodes CDR1 SGHTA and CDR2 FQGNSA. V was clipped by 5 bases and J by 8 bases, with 13 bases between them. The CDR3 sequence is 12 residues long.

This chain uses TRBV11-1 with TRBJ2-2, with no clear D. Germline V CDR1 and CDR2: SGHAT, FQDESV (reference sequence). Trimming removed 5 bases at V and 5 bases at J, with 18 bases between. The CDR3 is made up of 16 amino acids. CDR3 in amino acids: CASSQRTALQTGELFF. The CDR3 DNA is TGTGCCAGCAGCCAAAGAACAGCTCTCCAGACCGGGGAGCTGTTTTTT. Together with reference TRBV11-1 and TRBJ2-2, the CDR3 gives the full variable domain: EAEVAQSPRYKITEKSQAVAFWCDPISGHATLYWYRQILGQGPELLVQFQDESVVDDSQLPKDRFSAERLKGVDSTLKIQPAELGDSAMYLCASSQRTALQTGELFFGEGSRLTVL.

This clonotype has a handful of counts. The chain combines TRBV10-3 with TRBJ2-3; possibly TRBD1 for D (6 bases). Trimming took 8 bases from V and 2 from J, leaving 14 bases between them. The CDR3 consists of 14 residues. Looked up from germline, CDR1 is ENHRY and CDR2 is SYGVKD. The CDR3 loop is CAIGGRAPTDTQYF. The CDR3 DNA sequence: TGTGCCATCGGGGGCAGGGCACCCACAGATACGCAGTATTTT.

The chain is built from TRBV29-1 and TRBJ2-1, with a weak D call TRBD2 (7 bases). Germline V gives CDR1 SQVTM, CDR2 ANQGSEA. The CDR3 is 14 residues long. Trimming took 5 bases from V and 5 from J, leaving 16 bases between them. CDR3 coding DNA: TGCAGCGTTTGGGGGGGGCTAGCGGACAATGAGCAGTTCTTC. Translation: CSVWGGLADNEQFF.

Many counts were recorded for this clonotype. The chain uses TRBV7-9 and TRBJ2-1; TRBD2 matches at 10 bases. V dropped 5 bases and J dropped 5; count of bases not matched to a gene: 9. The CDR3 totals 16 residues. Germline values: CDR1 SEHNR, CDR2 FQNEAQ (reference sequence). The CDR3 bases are TGTGCCAGCAGCCCCCCCCTAGCGGGGGTTCACAATGAGCAGTTCTTC. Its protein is CASSPPLAGVHNEQFF.

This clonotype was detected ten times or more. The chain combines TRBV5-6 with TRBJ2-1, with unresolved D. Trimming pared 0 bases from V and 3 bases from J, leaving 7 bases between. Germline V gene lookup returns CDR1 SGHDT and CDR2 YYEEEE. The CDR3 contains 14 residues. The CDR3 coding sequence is TGTGCCAGCAGCTTGGAGACTTACTACAATGAGCAGTTCTTC. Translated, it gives CASSLETYYNEQFF.

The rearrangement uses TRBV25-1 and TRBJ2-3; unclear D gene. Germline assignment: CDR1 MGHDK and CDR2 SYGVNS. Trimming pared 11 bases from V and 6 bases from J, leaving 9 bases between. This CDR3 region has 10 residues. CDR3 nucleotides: TGTGCCGTAGGGCGGGATACGCAGTATTTT. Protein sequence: CAVGRDTQYF.

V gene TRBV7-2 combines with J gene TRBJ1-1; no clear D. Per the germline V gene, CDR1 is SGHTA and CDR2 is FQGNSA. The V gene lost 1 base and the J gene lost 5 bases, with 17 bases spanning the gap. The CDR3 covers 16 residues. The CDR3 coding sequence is TGTGCCAGCAGCTTAGTTCTTCCAGCCATGGGGACTGAAGCTTTCTTT. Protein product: CASSLVLPAMGTEAFF.

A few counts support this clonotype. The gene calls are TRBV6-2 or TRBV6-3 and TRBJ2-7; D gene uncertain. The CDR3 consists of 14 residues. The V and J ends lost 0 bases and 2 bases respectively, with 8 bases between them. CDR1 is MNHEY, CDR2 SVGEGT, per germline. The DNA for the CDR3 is TGTGCCAGCAGTTACTCTCAGGCGGCCTACGAGCAGTACTTC. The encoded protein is CASSYSQAAYEQYF.

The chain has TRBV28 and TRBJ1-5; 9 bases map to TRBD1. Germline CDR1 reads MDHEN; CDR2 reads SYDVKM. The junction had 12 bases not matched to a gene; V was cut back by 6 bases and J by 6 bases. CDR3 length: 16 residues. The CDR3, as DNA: TGTGCCAGCAGCCCCTCCGGGACAGGGAGAGGTCAGCCCCAGCATTTT. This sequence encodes CASSPSGTGRGQPQHF.

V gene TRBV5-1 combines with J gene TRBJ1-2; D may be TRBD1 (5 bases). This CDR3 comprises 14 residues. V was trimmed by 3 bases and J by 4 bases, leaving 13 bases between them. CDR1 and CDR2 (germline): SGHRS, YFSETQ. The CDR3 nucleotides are TGCGCCAGCAGCTACGGTGCAGGGACCTATGGCTACACCTTC. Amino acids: CASSYGAGTYGYTF.

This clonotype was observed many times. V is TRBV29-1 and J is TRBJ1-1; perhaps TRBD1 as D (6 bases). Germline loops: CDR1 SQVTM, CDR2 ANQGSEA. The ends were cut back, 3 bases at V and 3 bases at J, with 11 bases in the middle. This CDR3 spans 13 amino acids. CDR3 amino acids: CSVEEGVYTEAFF. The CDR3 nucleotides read TGCAGCGTTGAGGAGGGGGTCTACACTGAAGCTTTCTTT.

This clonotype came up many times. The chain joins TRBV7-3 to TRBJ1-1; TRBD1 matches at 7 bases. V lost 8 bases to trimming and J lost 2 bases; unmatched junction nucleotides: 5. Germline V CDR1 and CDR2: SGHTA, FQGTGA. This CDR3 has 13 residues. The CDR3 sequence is CASQGQANTEAFF. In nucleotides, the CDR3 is TGTGCCAGCCAAGGACAGGCTAACACTGAAGCTTTCTTT.

The CDR3 coding sequence is TGCGCCAGCAGCGCGTGGCTCGTTACCCACGAAGTAAACACCATATATTTT. Protein: CASSAWLVTHEVNTIYF. This sequence joins TRBV5-1 and TRBJ1-3; D call uncertain. The CDR3 sequence is 17 residues long. V was pared by 4 bases and J by 6 bases, with 23 bases between. Germline V lookup: CDR1 SGHRS, CDR2 YFSETQ.

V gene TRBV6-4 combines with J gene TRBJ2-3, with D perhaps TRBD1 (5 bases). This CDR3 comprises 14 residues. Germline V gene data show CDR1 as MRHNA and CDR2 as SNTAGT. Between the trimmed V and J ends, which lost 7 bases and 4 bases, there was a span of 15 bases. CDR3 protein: CASKIFQGADTQYF. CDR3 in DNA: TGTGCCAGCAAGATTTTTCAGGGTGCAGATACGCAGTATTTT.

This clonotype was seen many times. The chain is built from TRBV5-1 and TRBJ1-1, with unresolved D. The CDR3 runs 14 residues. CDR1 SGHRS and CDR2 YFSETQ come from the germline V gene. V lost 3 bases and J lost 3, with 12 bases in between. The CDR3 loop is CASSWGGADTEAFF. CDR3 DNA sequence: TGCGCCAGCAGCTGGGGAGGAGCGGACACTGAAGCTTTCTTT. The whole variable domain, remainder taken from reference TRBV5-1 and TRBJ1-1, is KAGVTQTPRYLIKTRGQQVTLSCSPISGHRSVSWYQQTPGQGLQFLFEYFSETQRNKGNFPGRFSGRQFSNSRSEMNVSTLELGDSALYLCASSWGGADTEAFFGQGTRLTVV.

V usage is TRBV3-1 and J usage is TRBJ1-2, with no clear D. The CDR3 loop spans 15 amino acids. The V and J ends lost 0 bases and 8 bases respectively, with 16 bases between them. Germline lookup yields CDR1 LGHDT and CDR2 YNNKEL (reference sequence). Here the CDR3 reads CASSQDIAGGRGYTF. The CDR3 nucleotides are TGTGCCAGCAGCCAAGATATTGCGGGAGGTCGCGGCTACACCTTC.

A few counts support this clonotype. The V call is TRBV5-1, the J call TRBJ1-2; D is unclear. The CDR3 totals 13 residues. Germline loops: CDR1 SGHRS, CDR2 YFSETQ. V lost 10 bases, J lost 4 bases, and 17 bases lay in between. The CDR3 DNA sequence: TGCGCCGGGAATCCGGTCCGTCGCTATGGCTACACCTTC. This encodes CAGNPVRRYGYTF.

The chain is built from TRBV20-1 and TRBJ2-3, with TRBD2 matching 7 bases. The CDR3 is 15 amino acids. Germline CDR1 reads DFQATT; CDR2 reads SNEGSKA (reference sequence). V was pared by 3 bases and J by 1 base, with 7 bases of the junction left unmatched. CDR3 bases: TGCAGTGCTAGTTCCGGCGGGAGACGCACAGATACGCAGTATTTT. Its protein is CSASSGGRRTDTQYF.

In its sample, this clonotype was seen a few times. CDR3 region: CASSLLRGAGSEQFF. The CDR3 coding sequence is TGTGCCAGCAGCTTACTCCGGGGGGCCGGGAGTGAGCAGTTCTTC. The rearrangement links TRBV7-3 to TRBJ2-1, with D perhaps TRBD2 (7 bases). The germline V gene encodes CDR1 SGHTA and CDR2 FQGTGA. CDR3 size: 15 residues. The V end lost 2 bases, the J end lost 9 bases, and 17 bases lay between the germline ends.

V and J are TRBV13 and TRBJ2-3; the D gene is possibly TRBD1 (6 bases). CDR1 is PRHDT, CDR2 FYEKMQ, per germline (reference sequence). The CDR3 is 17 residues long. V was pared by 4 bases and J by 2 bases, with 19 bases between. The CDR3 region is CASSSRQAGVPTDTQYF. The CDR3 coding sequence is TGTGCCAGCAGCTCCCGACAGGCCGGGGTGCCCACAGATACGCAGTATTTT.

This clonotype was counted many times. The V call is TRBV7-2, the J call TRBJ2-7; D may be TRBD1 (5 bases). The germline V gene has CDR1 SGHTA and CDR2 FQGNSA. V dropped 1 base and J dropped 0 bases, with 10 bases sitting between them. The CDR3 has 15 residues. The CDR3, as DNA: TGTGCCAGCAGCTTAGGTCCAGACAGCTCCTACGAGCAGTACGTC. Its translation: CASSLGPDSSYEQYV.

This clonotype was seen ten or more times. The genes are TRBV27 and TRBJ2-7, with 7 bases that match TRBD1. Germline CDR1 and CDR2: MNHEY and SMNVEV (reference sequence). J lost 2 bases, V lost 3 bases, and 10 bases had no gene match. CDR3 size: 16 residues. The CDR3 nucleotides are TGTGCCAGCAGTTTCCTCTTGGGGACAGAGGCCTACGAGCAGTACGTC. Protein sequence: CASSFLLGTEAYEQYV.

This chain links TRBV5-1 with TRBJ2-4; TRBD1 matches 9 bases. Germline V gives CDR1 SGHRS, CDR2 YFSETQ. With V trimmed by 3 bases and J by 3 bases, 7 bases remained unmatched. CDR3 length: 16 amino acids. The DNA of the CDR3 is TGCGCCAGCAGCTGGGCCTCGGACAGGGGCAAAAACATTCAGTACTTC. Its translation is CASSWASDRGKNIQYF.

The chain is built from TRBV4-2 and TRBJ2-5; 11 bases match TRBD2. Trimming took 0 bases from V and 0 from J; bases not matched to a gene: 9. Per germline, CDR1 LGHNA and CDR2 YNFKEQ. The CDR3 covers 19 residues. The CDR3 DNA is TGTGCCAGCAGCCAAGATCTGAAGTCTAGCGGGGGGTACCAAGAGACCCAGTACTTC. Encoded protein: CASSQDLKSSGGYQETQYF.

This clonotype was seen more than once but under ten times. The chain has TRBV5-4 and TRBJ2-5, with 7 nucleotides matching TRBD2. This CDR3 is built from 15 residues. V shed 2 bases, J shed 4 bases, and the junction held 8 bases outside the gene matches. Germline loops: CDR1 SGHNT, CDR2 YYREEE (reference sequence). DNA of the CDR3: TGTGCCAGCAGCTTCGGTCTAGCGGCGGGAGAGACCCAGTACTTC. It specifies CASSFGLAAGETQYF.